This paragraph reports one T cell receptor (beta chain). This entry belongs to a study of blood T cell repertoires in COVID-19. The wider study: Researchers got acute and convalescent COVID-19 samples from the United States, Italy and Spain. PBMCs, B-cell-depleted T cells, or T cells provided the cDNA or gDNA that made up the material.

In the authors' methods: By means of reference gene primer amplification, nucleated cell counts were estimated. The method was immunoSEQ multiplex PCR; TCRdb's version includes in-frame clones alone and lacks a portion of them. D and trimming were read from the DNA, whereas the V and J calls and clone size are those reported in that table. The sample holds 100,000 to 150,000 clones, roughly 83% seen once. The J segment lost 0 bases and the V segment lost 7 bases, leaving 10 bases of the junction unmatched. CDR3 length: 15 residues. Germline V CDR1 and CDR2: GTSNPN, SVGIG (reference sequence). What was sequenced was peripheral blood. V is TRBV30 and J is TRBJ2-3, with 7 bases that match TRBD1. The sequence was obtained from a man aged 55 to 69 with acute or convalescent COVID-19. The CDR3 DNA follows: TGTGCCTTATCGGGGACAGCCTCCAGCACAGATACGCAGTATTTT. Amino acids: CALSGTASSTDTQYF.